These T cell receptor beta chains were read from a single sample in a study of control samples from healthy donors and cancer patients. The table came from immunoSEQ multiplex PCR; TCRdb's copy has only in-frame clones and leaves some out. Of 75,000 to 100,000 clones in the sample, 85% to 90% were seen once. Sequences were obtained from blood. These receptors were obtained from a man in his forties or fifties in good health. The CDR3 runs from the conserved cysteine through the conserved F or W. Each record gives: clone size, V gene, CDR3 length, J gene, D gene, CDR3 protein, CDR3 DNA. A D gene is named only where the DNA matches it firmly. The listing skips clone size in some rows; elsewhere it reads once, few, many or a size class.

NA	TRBV28	15	TRBJ2-2	TRBD2	CATGTSGDYTGELFF	TGTGCCACCGGGACTAGCGGGGACTACACCGGGGAGCTGTTTTTT
NA	TRBV4-1	11	TRBJ2-4	NA	CASSQANIQYF	TGCGCCAGCAGCCAAGCAAACATTCAGTACTTC
NA	TRBV2	13	TRBJ1-6	NA	CASKGRELPPLHF	TGTGCCAGCAAGGGCAGGGAACTTCCACCCCTCCACTTT
NA	TRBV19	18	TRBJ2-1	TRBD2	CASSMVGRAGGPDNEQFF	TGTGCCAGTAGTATGGTGGGGAGAGCGGGGGGGCCCGACAATGAGCAGTTCTTC
NA	TRBV9	18	TRBJ2-3	TRBD2	CASSVGWTSGQRTDTQYF	TGTGCCAGCAGCGTAGGCTGGACTAGCGGTCAACGCACAGATACGCAGTATTTT
once	TRBV5-4	16	TRBJ2-1	NA	CASSTPGMSSYNEQFF	TGTGCCAGCAGCACCCCAGGGATGAGCTCCTACAATGAGCAGTTCTTC
NA	TRBV18	16	TRBJ2-1	TRBD1	CASPPSSGTGGNEQFF	TGTGCCAGCCCACCATCATCCGGGACAGGGGGCAATGAGCAGTTCTTC
NA	TRBV24-1	15	TRBJ1-4	TRBD1	CATSAPQGKSEKLFF	TGTGCCACCAGTGCGCCACAGGGGAAGAGTGAAAAACTGTTTTTT
few	TRBV18	14	TRBJ1-2	NA	CASSPVKSDTFYTF	TGTGCCAGCTCACCCGTTAAATCAGACACTTTCTACACCTTC
medium-sized	TRBV11-3	14	TRBJ2-7	NA	CASSLRENPYEQYF	TGTGCCAGCAGCTTAAGGGAAAATCCCTACGAGCAGTACTTC
NA	TRBV15	13	TRBJ1-2	NA	CATSIQGHYGYTF	TGTGCCACCAGCATCCAGGGACACTATGGCTACACCTTC
once	TRBV7-9	13	TRBJ1-4	NA	CASSSGRDEKLFF	TGTGCCAGCAGCTCAGGACGGGATGAAAAACTGTTTTTT
NA	TRBV6-4	16	TRBJ2-7	TRBD1	CASSGTGGWFNYEQYF	TGTGCCAGCAGTGGGACAGGCGGCTGGTTCAACTACGAGCAGTACTTC
NA	TRBV27	18	TRBJ1-1	NA	CASSPGTWGVRMNTEAFF	TGTGCCAGCAGTCCCGGGACCTGGGGGGTCCGGATGAACACTGAAGCTTTCTTT
NA	TRBV18	17	TRBJ2-5	NA	CASSPRRGARIQETQYF	TGTGCCAGCTCACCCCGCAGGGGGGCCCGAATCCAAGAGACCCAGTACTTC
NA	TRBV5-1	15	TRBJ2-1	TRBD2	CASRPGLAVVNEQFF	TGCGCCAGCAGGCCGGGACTAGCGGTTGTGAATGAGCAGTTCTTC
NA	TRBV6-6	14	TRBJ1-5	TRBD1	CASKEDRQLKPQHF	TGTGCCAGCAAGGAGGACAGGCAATTAAAGCCCCAGCATTTT
once	TRBV18	16	TRBJ1-6	TRBD1	CASSPVQGAGNSPLHF	TGTGCCAGCTCACCTGTCCAGGGGGCGGGAAATTCACCCCTCCACTTT
NA	TRBV29-1	14	TRBJ2-2	TRBD1	CSSRTGGNTGELFF	TGCAGCTCTCGGACAGGGGGCAACACCGGGGAGCTGTTTTTT
few	TRBV18	15	TRBJ1-6	NA	CASAQESSYNSPLHF	TGTGCCAGCGCACAGGAGAGCTCCTATAATTCACCCCTCCACTTT
NA	TRBV6-1	18	TRBJ1-5	TRBD1	CASSEPRGLRVRNQPQHF	TGTGCCAGCAGTGAACCCAGGGGGCTGAGAGTGCGGAATCAGCCCCAGCATTTT
NA	TRBV18	16	TRBJ1-1	NA	CASSPSWGPSNTEAFF	TGTGCCAGCTCCCCCTCCTGGGGCCCATCCAACACTGAAGCTTTCTTT
NA	TRBV5-4	14	TRBJ1-1	NA	CASSRTRGFTEAFF	TGTGCCAGCAGCCGGACGCGAGGATTCACTGAAGCTTTCTTT
NA	TRBV19	13	TRBJ1-1	NA	CASSIVGSLEAFF	TGTGCCAGTAGTATAGTGGGCTCCCTTGAGGCTTTCTTT
NA	TRBV10-3	14	TRBJ1-2	TRBD1	CAIRQGAGNYGYTF	TGTGCCATCAGACAGGGGGCCGGTAACTATGGCTACACCTTC
NA	TRBV9	15	TRBJ2-3	TRBD1	CASSVGQGAADTQYF	TGTGCCAGCAGCGTCGGACAGGGGGCAGCAGATACGCAGTATTTT
NA	TRBV6-6	15	TRBJ2-1	TRBD2	CASSLGLAGNNEQFF	TGTGCCAGCAGCTTGGGACTAGCGGGGAACAATGAGCAGTTCTTC
NA	TRBV2	13	TRBJ1-2	NA	CASTPAHNYGYTF	TGTGCCAGCACCCCCGCACATAACTATGGCTACACCTTC
NA	TRBV11-2	16	TRBJ2-5	NA	CASSLGGGLGQETQYF	TGTGCCAGCAGCTTAGGAGGGGGGTTGGGGCAAGAGACCCAGTACTTC
once	TRBV27	11	TRBJ1-1	NA	CASIVNTEAFF	TGTGCCAGCATTGTGAACACTGAAGCTTTCTTT
once	TRBV7-9	17	TRBJ1-2	TRBD1	CASSSPAGQAVGYGYTF	TGTGCCAGCAGCTCCCCAGCCGGACAGGCGGTAGGATATGGCTACACCTTC
NA	TRBV6-4	15	TRBJ2-3	TRBD2	CASSPEAGGPDTQYF	TGTGCCAGCAGCCCGGAGGCGGGGGGACCAGATACGCAGTATTTT
NA	TRBV12-3/TRBV12-4	13	TRBJ1-4	TRBD1	CASSFSGGEKLFF	TGTGCCAGCAGTTTTTCAGGGGGTGAAAAACTGTTTTTT
NA	TRBV2	14	TRBJ2-7	NA	CASTKDSGYYEQYF	TGTGCCAGTACGAAGGACAGTGGGTACTACGAGCAGTACTTC
NA	TRBV10-1	15	TRBJ1-3	NA	CAVPSGADSGNTIYF	TGCGCCGTACCCTCAGGGGCTGACTCTGGAAACACCATATATTTT
NA	TRBV10-3	16	TRBJ1-5	NA	CAISESTGGNNQPQHF	TGTGCCATCAGTGAGTCGACCGGCGGGAACAATCAGCCCCAGCATTTT
NA	TRBV18	15	TRBJ2-1	NA	CASSPVDSTNNEQFF	TGTGCCAGCTCACCCGTGGACAGCACCAACAATGAGCAGTTCTTC
NA	TRBV5-6	15	TRBJ2-7	NA	CASSSPGWNSYEQYF	TGTGCCAGCAGCTCCCCGGGATGGAATTCCTACGAGCAGTACTTC
NA	TRBV30	13	TRBJ1-1	NA	CAWSRGGDTEAFF	TGTGCCTGGAGTAGGGGTGGCGACACTGAAGCTTTCTTT
once	TRBV29-1	13	TRBJ2-2	TRBD2	CSVEGVAGGELFF	TGCAGCGTTGAAGGGGTAGCGGGCGGGGAGCTGTTTTTT
NA	TRBV27	15	TRBJ1-2	NA	CASSFRGQINYGYTF	TGTGCCAGCAGTTTTCGCGGACAGATCAACTATGGCTACACCTTC
NA	TRBV11-2	16	TRBJ2-3	TRBD2	CASSLVVSSGGVTQYF	TGTGCCAGCAGCTTAGTGGTTTCTAGCGGGGGAGTTACGCAGTATTTT
NA	TRBV6-5	14	TRBJ1-3	NA	CASSYDLSGNTIYF	TGTGCCAGCAGTTACGACCTCTCTGGAAACACCATATATTTT
NA	TRBV15	13	TRBJ2-1	NA	CATSSRILDEQFF	TGTGCCACCAGCTCCCGGATTCTAGATGAGCAGTTCTTC
NA	TRBV30	14	TRBJ1-5	NA	CAWSLRGIGQPQHF	TGTGCCTGGAGTTTACGGGGTATTGGACAGCCCCAGCATTTT
NA	TRBV21-1	16	TRBJ1-5	NA	CASVLYRDRDHQPQHF	TGTGCCAGCGTCCTCTACCGGGACAGGGATCATCAGCCCCAGCATTTT
NA	TRBV24-1	13	TRBJ2-3	NA	CATSDYFTDTQYF	TGTGCCACCAGTGATTATTTCACAGATACGCAGTATTTT
NA	TRBV5-8	15	TRBJ1-5	TRBD1	CASSREPDREQPQHF	TGTGCCAGCAGCCGTGAACCCGACAGGGAACAGCCCCAGCATTTT
NA	TRBV28	15	TRBJ2-1	NA	CASSPPGQVYNEQFF	TGTGCCAGCAGTCCCCCGGGACAAGTTTACAATGAGCAGTTCTTC
NA	TRBV11-2	17	TRBJ2-3	TRBD2	CASSRLAGGTSTDTQYF	TGTGCCAGCAGCCGACTAGCGGGGGGCACCAGCACAGATACGCAGTATTTT
NA	TRBV5-1	14	TRBJ2-3	NA	CASSFGGSTDTQYF	TGCGCCAGCAGCTTTGGGGGGAGCACAGATACGCAGTATTTT
NA	TRBV10-3	16	TRBJ2-1	TRBD1	CAIRLPGQESYNEQFF	TGTGCCATCAGGCTCCCGGGACAGGAATCCTACAATGAGCAGTTCTTC
NA	TRBV9	15	TRBJ2-3	NA	CASKVGGSSTDTQYF	TGTGCCAGCAAGGTTGGGGGTTCCAGCACAGATACGCAGTATTTT
NA	TRBV2	14	TRBJ1-1	NA	CASSEEGRGTEAFF	TGTGCCAGCAGTGAAGAAGGCAGGGGCACTGAAGCTTTCTTT
NA	TRBV19	14	TRBJ2-4	TRBD2	CASSIRTSQNIQYF	TGTGCCAGTAGTATACGGACTAGCCAAAACATTCAGTACTTC